This T cell receptor (beta chain) was retrieved from a study of cytomegalovirus exposure and HLA in healthy donors. CDR3 size: 15 residues. Germline assignment: CDR1 SGHRS and CDR2 YFSETQ. After removal of 1 base from V and 1 base from J, the junction contained 3 bases not matched to a gene. Note on this clone: The antigen remains undetermined.

PCR was performed using 60 Vbeta and 13 Jbeta primers. In the study's own analysis: Approximately 9.9 million of 75 million to 85 million unique TCR beta chains were shared, per a later count. Here immunoSEQ multiplex PCR was the method, and the copy in TCRdb shows in-frame clones only, minus some. For V, J and clone size, that table is used; D and trimming come from the DNA. The sample includes roughly 180,000 clones, approximately 80% of them seen just once. Study-level points and caveats: An analysis was carried out at a later point. It showed that HLA-associated TCR beta chains were more clonally expanded than equally common non-associated chains.

V gene TRBV5-1 combines with J gene TRBJ1-1; 8 bases line up with TRBD1. Sequenced input: PBMCs. The receptor was derived from a female donor in good health and CMV-seronegative. The CDR3: CASSLRTGTNTEAFF. CDR3 in DNA: TGCGCCAGCAGCTTGAGGACAGGGACGAACACTGAAGCTTTCTTT. Supplemented by reference TRBV5-1 and TRBJ1-1, the full variable domain reads KAGVTQTPRYLIKTRGQQVTLSCSPISGHRSVSWYQQTPGQGLQFLFEYFSETQRNKGNFPGRFSGRQFSNSRSEMNVSTLELGDSALYLCASSLRTGTNTEAFFGQGTRLTVV.